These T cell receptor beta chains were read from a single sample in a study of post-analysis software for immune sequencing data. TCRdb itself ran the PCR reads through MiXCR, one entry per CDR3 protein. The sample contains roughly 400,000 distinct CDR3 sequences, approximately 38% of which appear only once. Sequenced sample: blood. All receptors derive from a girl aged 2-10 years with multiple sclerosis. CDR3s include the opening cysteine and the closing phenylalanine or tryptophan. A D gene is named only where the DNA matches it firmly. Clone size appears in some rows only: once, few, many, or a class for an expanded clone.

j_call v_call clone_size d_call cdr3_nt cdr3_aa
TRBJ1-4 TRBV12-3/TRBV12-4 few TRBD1 TGTGCCAGCAGCCCGGGACAGGGGGGCGAAAAACTGTTTTTT CASSPGQGGEKLFF
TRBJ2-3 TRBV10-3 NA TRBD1 TGTGCCACGCGACAGGGAGAGGGAGCAGATACGCAGTATTTT CATRQGEGADTQYF
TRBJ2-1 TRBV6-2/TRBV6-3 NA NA TGTGCCAGCAGTTACGGCAGGGATGAGCAGTTCTTC CASSYGRDEQFF
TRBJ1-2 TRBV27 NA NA TGTGCCAGCAGTTTCGCAGGTCTGCTTGGTGGCTACACCTTC CASSFAGLLGGYTF
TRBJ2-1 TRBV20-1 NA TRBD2 TGCAGTGCTAGATTAGCGGGAGGGCCTCGGGATGGGCAGTTCTTC CSARLAGGPRDGQFF
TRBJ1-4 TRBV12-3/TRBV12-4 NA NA TGTGCCAGCAGTTTCGGGGATAATGAAAAACTGTTTTTT CASSFGDNEKLFF
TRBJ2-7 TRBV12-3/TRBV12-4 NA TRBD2 TGTGCCAGCAGTTCTAGCGGGAACTACGAGCAGTACTTC CASSSSGNYEQYF
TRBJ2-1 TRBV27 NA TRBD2 TGTGCCAGCAACCCTAGCGGGGGACGCTCCTACAATGAGCAGTTCTTC CASNPSGGRSYNEQFF
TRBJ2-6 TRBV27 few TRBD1 TGTGCCAGCAGTAAGACAGGGAGCTCTGGGGCCAACGTCCTGACTTTC CASSKTGSSGANVLTF
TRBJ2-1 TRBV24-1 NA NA TGTGCCACCAGTGATAAGCTATACTACCGCTACAATGAGCAGTTCTTC CATSDKLYYRYNEQFF
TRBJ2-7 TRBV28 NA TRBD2 TGTGCCGCGGGCGACCTACTGGGGACTAGCGCCCACGAGCAGTACTTC CAAGDLLGTSAHEQYF
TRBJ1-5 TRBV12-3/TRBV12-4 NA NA TGTGCCAGCAGTTTGAACCCGGCAAATCAGCCCCAGCATTTT CASSLNPANQPQHF
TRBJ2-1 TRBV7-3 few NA TGTGCCAGCAGCTTAAGATCCCCCTACAATGAGCAGTTCTTC CASSLRSPYNEQFF
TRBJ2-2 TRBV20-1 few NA TGCAGTGCCGGAGGGGGGCCCACGAACACCGGGGAGCTGTTTTTT CSAGGGPTNTGELFF
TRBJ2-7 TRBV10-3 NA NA TGTGCCATCAGGACGGGCAGTAAATTTTACGAGCAGTACTTC CAIRTGSKFYEQYF
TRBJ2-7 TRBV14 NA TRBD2 TGTGCCAGCAGCCCCTGGGGGGGGAGCTCCTACAATGAGCAGTACTTC CASSPWGGSSYNEQYF
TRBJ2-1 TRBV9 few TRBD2 TGTGCCAGCACCGAGGGACTAGCGGGAGGTAATGAGCAGTTCTTC CASTEGLAGGNEQFF
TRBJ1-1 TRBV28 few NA TGTGCCAGCATCAAAAACCGAGGGAACACTGAAGCTTTCTTT CASIKNRGNTEAFF
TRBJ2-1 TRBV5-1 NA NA TGCGCTAACAGCCTCTTCGGGAGTCCTCTGCTGTGCAATGAGCAGTTCTTC CANSLFGSPLLCNEQFF
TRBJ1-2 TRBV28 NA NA TGTGCCAGCAGCCGGACAGTGCCCTATGGCTACACCTTC CASSRTVPYGYTF
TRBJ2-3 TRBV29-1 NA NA TGCAGCGTTGAGTTGGGTGTCAGGCTCACAGATACGCAGTATTTT CSVELGVRLTDTQYF
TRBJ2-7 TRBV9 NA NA TGTGCCAGCACGGTTGACGGACGGGAACTCGACGAGCAGTACTTC CASTVDGRELDEQYF